This T cell receptor beta chain derives from a study of blood T cell repertoires in COVID-19. Looking at the study overall: Sites across the United States, Italy and Spain contributed samples from acute and convalescent COVID-19. In each case, the material was cDNA or gDNA derived from T cells, B-cell-depleted T cells, or PBMCs.

In the source study's methods: Nucleated cell number was recorded as an estimate derived from reference gene primer amplification. Produced via immunoSEQ multiplex PCR; TCRdb's table is partial and in-frame only. V, J and clone size reflect that table, while D and trimming were determined from the DNA. The profile covers under 450,000 clones, with roughly 90% appearing a single time and 1.5% to 1.7% taken by the ten largest. The specimen sequenced was peripheral blood. The source of this sequence is a woman in her thirties or forties with COVID-19, enrolled during active disease.

The CDR3 is CASSQDGTVTGELFF. Written as DNA, the CDR3 is TGCGCCAGCAGCCAAGATGGGACAGTCACCGGGGAGCTGTTTTTT. The chain has TRBV4-3 and TRBJ2-2; 7 bases align to TRBD1. The germline CDR1 and CDR2 sequences are LGHNA and YSLEER. V was clipped by 0 bases and J by 4 bases; unmatched bases: 2. The CDR3 is 15 residues long.